This T cell receptor beta chain was identified in a study of T cell repertoires in cytomegalovirus infection. Study-wide context: Matching HLA type and CMV infection were both indicated by public TCR beta signatures.

The CDR3 length is 15 residues. Germline V CDR1 and CDR2: MNHEY, SVGEGT. The V end was cut by 5 bases, the J end by 5 bases, with 19 bases between. This clonotype appeared many times. Its antigen remains unknown. Via MiXCR, TCRdb re-called the reads, giving one row per CDR3 protein. The sample gives around 140,000 distinct CDR3 sequences, roughly 6.5% of which show up once; roughly 18% is in the top ten. General study results and limits: Clonotypes of TCR beta that were HLA-C-restricted and CMV-specific dominated the ex vivo response. Summed frequency of shared TCR beta families picked out CMV carriers who also had the relevant HLA.

The chain combines TRBV6-2 or TRBV6-3 with TRBJ2-7, with a tentative D call TRBD1 (5 bases). The sample was PBMCs. This TCR came from a human donor in good health (CMV status not recorded). Some clones in this sample may be carry-over from other donors' samples. CDR3 sequence (DNA): TGTGCCAGCAGTACCCCCTTGGGGCTTCTCGACGAGCAGTACTTC. It codes for CASSTPLGLLDEQYF.